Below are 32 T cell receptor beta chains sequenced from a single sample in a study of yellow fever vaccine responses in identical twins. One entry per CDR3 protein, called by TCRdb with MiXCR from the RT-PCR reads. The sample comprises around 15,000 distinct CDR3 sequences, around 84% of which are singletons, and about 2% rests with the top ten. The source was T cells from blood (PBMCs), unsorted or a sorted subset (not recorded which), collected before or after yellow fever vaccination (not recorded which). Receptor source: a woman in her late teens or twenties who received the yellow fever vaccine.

CDR3 sequence: CASSLIQGKNIQYF. The CDR3 coding sequence is TGTGCCAGCAGTTTGATACAGGGCAAAAACATTCAGTACTTC. The J gene is TRBJ2-4, the V gene TRBV12-3 or TRBV12-4; D is perhaps TRBD1 (6 bases). V gave up 3 bases and J gave up 3 bases, with 9 bases separating them. The CDR3 is made up of 14 amino acids.

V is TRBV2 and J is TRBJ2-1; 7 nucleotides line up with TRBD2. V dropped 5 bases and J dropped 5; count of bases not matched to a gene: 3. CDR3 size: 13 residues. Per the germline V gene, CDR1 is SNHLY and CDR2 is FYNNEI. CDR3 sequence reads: CASSSLADNEQFF. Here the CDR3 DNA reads TGTGCCAGCAGTAGTCTAGCGGACAATGAGCAGTTCTTC.

DNA for the CDR3: TGTGCCAGCAGCTTAGGGGTGGAGGGTTACCTTTACGAGCAGTACTTC. Protein product: CASSLGVEGYLYEQYF. The chain recombines TRBV7-9 with TRBJ2-7; D may be TRBD2 (6 bases). Germline CDR1 SEHNR, CDR2 FQNEAQ (reference sequence). The CDR3 extends over 16 amino acids. V lost 1 base and J lost 4, with 17 bases in between.

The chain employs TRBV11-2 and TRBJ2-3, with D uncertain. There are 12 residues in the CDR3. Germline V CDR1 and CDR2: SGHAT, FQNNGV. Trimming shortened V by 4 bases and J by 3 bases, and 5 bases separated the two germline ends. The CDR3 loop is CASSSSTDTQYF. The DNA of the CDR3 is TGTGCCAGCAGCTCTAGTACAGATACGCAGTATTTT.

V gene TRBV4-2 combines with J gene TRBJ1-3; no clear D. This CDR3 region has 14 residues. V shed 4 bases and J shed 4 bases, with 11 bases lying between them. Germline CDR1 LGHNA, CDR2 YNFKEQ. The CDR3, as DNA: TGTGCCAGCAGCCCTTGGGGAGGCGGAAACACCATATATTTT. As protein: CASSPWGGGNTIYF.

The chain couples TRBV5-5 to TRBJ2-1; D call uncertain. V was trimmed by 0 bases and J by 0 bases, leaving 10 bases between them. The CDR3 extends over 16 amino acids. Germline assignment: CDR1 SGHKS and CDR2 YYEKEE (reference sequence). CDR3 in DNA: TGTGCCAGCAGCTTGGATCGACTGAGCTCCTACAATGAGCAGTTCTTC. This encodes CASSLDRLSSYNEQFF. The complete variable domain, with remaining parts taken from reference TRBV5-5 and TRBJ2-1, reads DAGVTQSPTHLIKTRGQQVTLRCSPISGHKSVSWYQQVLGQGPQFIFQYYEKEERGRGNFPDRFSARQFPNYSSELNVNALLLGDSALYLCASSLDRLSSYNEQFFGPGTRLTVL.

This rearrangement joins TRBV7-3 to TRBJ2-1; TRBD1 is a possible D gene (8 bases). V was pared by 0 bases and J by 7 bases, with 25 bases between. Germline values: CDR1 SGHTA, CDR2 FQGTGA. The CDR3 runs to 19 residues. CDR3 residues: CASSLTGRGRLAGGNEQFF. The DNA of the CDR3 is TGTGCCAGCAGCTTAACGGGCAGGGGGCGACTAGCAGGCGGGAATGAGCAGTTCTTC.

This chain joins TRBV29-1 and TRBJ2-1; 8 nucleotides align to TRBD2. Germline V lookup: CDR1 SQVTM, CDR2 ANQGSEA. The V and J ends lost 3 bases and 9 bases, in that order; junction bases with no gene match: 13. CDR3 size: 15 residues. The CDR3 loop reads CSVDRGTRSSGEQFF. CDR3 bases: TGCAGCGTTGATAGGGGGACTAGAAGTTCTGGTGAGCAGTTCTTC.

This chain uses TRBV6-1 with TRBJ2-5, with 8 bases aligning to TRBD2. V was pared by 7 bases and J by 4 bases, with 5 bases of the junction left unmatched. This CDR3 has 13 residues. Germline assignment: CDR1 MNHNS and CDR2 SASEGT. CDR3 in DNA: TGTGCCAGCACCCGGGGGGGAGGAGAGACCCAGTACTTC. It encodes CASTRGGGETQYF.

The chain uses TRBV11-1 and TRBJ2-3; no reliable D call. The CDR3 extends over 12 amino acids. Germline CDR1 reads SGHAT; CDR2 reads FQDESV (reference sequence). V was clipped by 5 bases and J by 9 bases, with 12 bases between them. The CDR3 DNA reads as TGTGCCAGCAGCCTCCCGGTAGCAACGCAGTATTTT. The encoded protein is CASSLPVATQYF.

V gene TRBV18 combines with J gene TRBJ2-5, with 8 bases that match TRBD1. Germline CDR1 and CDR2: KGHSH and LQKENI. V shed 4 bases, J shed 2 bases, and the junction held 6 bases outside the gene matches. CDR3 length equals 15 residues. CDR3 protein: CASSLTTGGQETQYF. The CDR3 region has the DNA TGTGCCAGCTCACTCACCACAGGGGGTCAAGAGACCCAGTACTTC.

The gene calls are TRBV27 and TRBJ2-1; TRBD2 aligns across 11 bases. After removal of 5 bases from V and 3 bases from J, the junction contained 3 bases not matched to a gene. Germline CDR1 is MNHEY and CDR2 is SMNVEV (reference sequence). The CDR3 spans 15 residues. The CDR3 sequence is CASSPGTSGYNEQFF. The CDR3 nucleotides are TGTGCCAGCAGTCCCGGGACTAGCGGCTACAATGAGCAGTTCTTC.

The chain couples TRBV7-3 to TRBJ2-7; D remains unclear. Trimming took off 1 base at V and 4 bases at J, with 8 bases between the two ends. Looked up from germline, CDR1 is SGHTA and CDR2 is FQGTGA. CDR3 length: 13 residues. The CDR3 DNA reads TGTGCCAGCAGCTTAAATCCATCGTACGAGCAGTACTTC. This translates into CASSLNPSYEQYF.

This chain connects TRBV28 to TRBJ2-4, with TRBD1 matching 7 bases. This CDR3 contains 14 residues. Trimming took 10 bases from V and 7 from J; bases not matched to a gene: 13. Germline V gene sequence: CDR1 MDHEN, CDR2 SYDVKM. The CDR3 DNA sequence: TGTGCCACCACAGTGGGACAGCCTCTCAACATTCAGTACTTC. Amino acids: CATTVGQPLNIQYF.

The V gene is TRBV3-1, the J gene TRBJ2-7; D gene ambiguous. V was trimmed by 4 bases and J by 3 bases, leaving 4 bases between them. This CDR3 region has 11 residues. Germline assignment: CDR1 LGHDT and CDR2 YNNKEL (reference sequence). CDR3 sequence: CASSRDYEQYF. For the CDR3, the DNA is TGTGCCAGCAGCCGGGACTACGAGCAGTACTTC.

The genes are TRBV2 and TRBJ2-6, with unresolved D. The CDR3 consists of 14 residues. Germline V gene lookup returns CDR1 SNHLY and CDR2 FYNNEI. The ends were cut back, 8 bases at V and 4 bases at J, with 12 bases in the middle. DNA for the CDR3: TGTGCCAGCGGGAACCCTGGAGGGGCCAACGTCCTGACTTTC. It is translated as CASGNPGGANVLTF.

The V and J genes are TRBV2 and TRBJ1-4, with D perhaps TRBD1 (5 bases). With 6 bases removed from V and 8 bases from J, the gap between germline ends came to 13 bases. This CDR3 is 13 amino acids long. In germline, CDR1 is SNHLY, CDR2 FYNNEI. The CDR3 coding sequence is TGTGCCAGCAGCCGGGACCGAGGAGAAAAACTGTTTTTT. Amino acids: CASSRDRGEKLFF. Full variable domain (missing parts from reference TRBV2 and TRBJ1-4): EPEVTQTPSHQVTQMGQEVILRCVPISNHLYFYWYRQILGQKVEFLVSFYNNEISEKSEIFDDQFSVERPDGSNFTLKIRSTKLEDSAMYFCASSRDRGEKLFFGSGTQLSVL.

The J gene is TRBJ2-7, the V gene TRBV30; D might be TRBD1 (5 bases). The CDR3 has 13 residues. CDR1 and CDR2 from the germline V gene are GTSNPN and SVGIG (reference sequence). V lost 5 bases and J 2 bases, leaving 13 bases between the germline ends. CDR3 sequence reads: CAWGSGKAYEQYF. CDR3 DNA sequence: TGTGCCTGGGGGTCAGGGAAGGCCTACGAGCAGTACTTC.

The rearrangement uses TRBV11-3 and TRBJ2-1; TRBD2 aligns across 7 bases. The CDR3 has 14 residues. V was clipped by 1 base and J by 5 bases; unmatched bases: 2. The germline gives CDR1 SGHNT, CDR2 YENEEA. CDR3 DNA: TGTGCCAGCAGCTTAGTTCTAGCGGACAATGAGCAGTTCTTC. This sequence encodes CASSLVLADNEQFF.

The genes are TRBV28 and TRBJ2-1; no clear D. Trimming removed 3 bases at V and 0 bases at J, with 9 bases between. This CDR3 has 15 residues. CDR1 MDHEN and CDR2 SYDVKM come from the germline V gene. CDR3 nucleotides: TGTGCCAGCAGTTTCCCTTCGGGCTCCTACAATGAGCAGTTCTTC. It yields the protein CASSFPSGSYNEQFF.

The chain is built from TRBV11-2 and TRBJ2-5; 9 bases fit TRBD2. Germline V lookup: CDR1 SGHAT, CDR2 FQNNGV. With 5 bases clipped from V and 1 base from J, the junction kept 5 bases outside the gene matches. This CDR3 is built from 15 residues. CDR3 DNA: TGTGCCAGCAGCCTCAGAGCGGGGGGCCAAGAGACCCAGTACTTC. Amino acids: CASSLRAGGQETQYF.

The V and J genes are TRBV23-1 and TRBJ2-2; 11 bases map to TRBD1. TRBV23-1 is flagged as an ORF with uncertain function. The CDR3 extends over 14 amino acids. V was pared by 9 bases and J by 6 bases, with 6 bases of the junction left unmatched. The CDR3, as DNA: TGCGCCAGGACCGGGACAGGGGGTGCCGGGGAGCTGTTTTTT. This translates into CARTGTGGAGELFF.

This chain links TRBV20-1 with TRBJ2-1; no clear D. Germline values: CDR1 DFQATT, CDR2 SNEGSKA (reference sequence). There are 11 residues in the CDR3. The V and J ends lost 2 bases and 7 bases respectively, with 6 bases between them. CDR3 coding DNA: TGCAGTGCTAGACTCGTTAATGAGCAGTTCTTC. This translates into CSARLVNEQFF.

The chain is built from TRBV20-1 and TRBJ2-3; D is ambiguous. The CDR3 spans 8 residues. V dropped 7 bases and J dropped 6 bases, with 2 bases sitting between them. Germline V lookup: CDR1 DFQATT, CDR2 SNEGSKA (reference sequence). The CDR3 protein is CSVDTQYF. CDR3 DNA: TGCAGTGTGGATACGCAGTATTTT.

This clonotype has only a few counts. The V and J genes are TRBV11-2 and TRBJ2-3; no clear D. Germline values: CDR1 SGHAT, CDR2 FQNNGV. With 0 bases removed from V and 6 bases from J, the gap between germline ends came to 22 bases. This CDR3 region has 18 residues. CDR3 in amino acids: CASSLDRQPEKDSDTQYF. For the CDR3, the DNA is TGTGCCAGCAGCTTAGATCGGCAGCCAGAAAAAGATAGTGATACGCAGTATTTT.

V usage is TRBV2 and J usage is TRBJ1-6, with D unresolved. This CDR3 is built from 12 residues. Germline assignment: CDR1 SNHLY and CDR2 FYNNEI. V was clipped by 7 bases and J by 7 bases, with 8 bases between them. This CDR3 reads CASKASNSPLHF. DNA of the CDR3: TGTGCCAGCAAAGCTAGCAATTCACCCCTCCACTTT.

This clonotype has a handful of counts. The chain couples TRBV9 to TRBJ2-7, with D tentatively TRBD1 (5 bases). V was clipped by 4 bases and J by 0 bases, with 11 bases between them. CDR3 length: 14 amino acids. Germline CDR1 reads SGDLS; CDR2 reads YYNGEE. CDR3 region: CASSSRQSSYEQYF. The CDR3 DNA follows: TGTGCCAGCAGCTCCCGACAGAGCTCCTACGAGCAGTACTTC.

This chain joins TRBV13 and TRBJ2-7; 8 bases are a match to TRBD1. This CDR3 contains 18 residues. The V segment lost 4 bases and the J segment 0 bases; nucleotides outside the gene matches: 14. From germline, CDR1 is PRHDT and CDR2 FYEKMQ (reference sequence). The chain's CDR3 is CASSSGGAGRVGSYEQYF. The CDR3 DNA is TGTGCCAGCAGCTCAGGGGGCGCCGGTAGGGTAGGCTCCTACGAGCAGTACTTC.

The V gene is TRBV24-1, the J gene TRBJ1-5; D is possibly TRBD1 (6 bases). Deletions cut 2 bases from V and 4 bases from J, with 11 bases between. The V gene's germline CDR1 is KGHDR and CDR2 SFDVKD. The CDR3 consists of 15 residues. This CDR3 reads CATSDSRTANQPQHF. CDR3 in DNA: TGTGCCACCAGTGATTCCCGGACAGCAAATCAGCCCCAGCATTTT.

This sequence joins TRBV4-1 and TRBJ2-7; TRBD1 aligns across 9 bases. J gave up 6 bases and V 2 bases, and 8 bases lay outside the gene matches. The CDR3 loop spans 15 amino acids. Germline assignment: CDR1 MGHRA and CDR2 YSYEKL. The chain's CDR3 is CASSQQGQGIGEQYF. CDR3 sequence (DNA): TGCGCCAGCAGCCAACAGGGACAGGGAATCGGCGAGCAGTACTTC.

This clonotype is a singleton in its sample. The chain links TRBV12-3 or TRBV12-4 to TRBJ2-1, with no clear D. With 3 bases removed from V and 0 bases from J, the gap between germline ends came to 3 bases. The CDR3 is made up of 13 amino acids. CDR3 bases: TGTGCCAGCAGTTTTAGCTCCTACAATGAGCAGTTCTTC. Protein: CASSFSSYNEQFF.

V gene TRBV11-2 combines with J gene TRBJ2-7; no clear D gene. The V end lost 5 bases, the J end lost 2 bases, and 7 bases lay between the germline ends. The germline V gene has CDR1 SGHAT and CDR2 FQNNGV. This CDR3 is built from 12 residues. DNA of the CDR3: TGTGCCAGCAGCAAGAGCGCCTACGAGCAGTACTTC. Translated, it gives CASSKSAYEQYF.